Below, 19 T cell receptor beta chains from the same sample are listed, as sequenced in a study of CD8+ T cells in alopecia areata. Extracted from the samples, RNA was reverse transcribed into cDNA to serve as the sequencing template. Clones were sequenced by immunoSEQ multiplex PCR, and TCRdb holds only the in-frame ones, with some missing. The sample includes roughly 170,000 clones, over 50% of them seen just once. The input for sequencing was CD4+ T cells sorted from blood, taken at week 0. These TCRs come from a human donor with alopecia areata.

The V gene is TRBV10-3, the J gene TRBJ1-6; D uncertain. The CDR3 totals 12 residues. The germline V gene has CDR1 ENHRY and CDR2 SYGVKD. V dropped 6 bases and J dropped 7 bases, with 7 bases sitting between them. The CDR3 here is CAIRNPNSPLHF. CDR3 DNA: TGTGCCATCAGGAATCCGAATTCACCCCTCCACTTT.

The rearrangement uses TRBV7-3 and TRBJ2-6; D remains ambiguous. Trimming left V 5 bases short and J 0 bases short, with 14 bases between. The V gene's germline CDR1 is SGHTA and CDR2 FQGTGA. The CDR3 totals 17 residues. CDR3 in amino acids: CASSPRGRPSGANVLTF. CDR3 DNA sequence: TGTGCCAGCAGCCCTCGTGGCAGGCCCTCTGGGGCCAACGTCCTGACTTTC.

This chain uses TRBV19 with TRBJ1-6; D is possibly TRBD1 (6 bases). The V gene's germline CDR1 is LNHDA and CDR2 SQIVND (reference sequence). The CDR3 length is 18 residues. Trimming shortened V by 7 bases and J by 0 bases, and 19 bases separated the two germline ends. The DNA of the CDR3 is TGTGCCAGTAATTCGTACTGGACAGAGAGCTCCTATAATTCACCCCTCCACTTT. This sequence encodes CASNSYWTESSYNSPLHF.

This chain links TRBV6-5 with TRBJ1-1, with a tentative D call TRBD1 (5 bases). Trimming left V 8 bases short and J 4 bases short, with 17 bases between. This CDR3 comprises 14 residues. Germline V gene sequence: CDR1 MNHEY, CDR2 SVGAGI. The CDR3 loop is CASPTAGPSTEAFF. The DNA for the CDR3 is TGTGCCAGCCCAACGGCGGGGCCAAGCACTGAAGCTTTCTTT.

The sample holds one count of this clone. The chain uses TRBV6-6 and TRBJ2-1; no clear D. Trimming removed 11 bases from V and 6 bases from J, with 8 bases in between. This CDR3 spans 10 amino acids. The germline CDR1 and CDR2 sequences are MNHNY and SVGAGI (reference sequence). The CDR3 loop is CASGINEQFF. The CDR3 DNA follows: TGTGCCTCTGGGATCAATGAGCAGTTCTTC.

The CDR3 DNA is TGTGCCAGCAGTGACACATGGGGGAATCAGCCCCAGCATTTT. The encoded protein is CASSDTWGNQPQHF. The V gene is TRBV6-1, the J gene TRBJ1-5; D is perhaps TRBD1 (5 bases). The CDR3 extends over 14 amino acids. V dropped 3 bases and J dropped 4 bases, with 10 bases sitting between them. Germline values: CDR1 MNHNS, CDR2 SASEGT.

The sample holds a few counts of this clone. V and J are TRBV5-1 and TRBJ1-1; D unclear. Per the germline V gene, CDR1 is SGHRS and CDR2 is YFSETQ. The CDR3 runs 13 residues. V lost 0 bases and J lost 3, with 6 bases in between. DNA for the CDR3: TGCGCCAGCAGCTTGGTACCGGACACTGAAGCTTTCTTT. As protein: CASSLVPDTEAFF.

The V gene is TRBV7-3, the J gene TRBJ2-1, with D possibly matching TRBD2 (7 bases). The V gene's germline CDR1 is SGHTA and CDR2 FQGTGA. This CDR3 contains 16 residues. V was clipped by 0 bases and J by 5 bases, with 14 bases between them. CDR3 sequence (DNA): TGTGCCAGCAGCTTAACGGGGGGGCCTCCGGACAATGAGCAGTTCTTC. Protein: CASSLTGGPPDNEQFF.

The genes are TRBV5-4 and TRBJ2-7, with 9 bases matching TRBD1. This CDR3 spans 15 amino acids. Germline V gene lookup returns CDR1 SGHNT and CDR2 YYREEE (reference sequence). The J segment lost 1 base and the V segment lost 3 bases, leaving 5 bases of the junction unmatched. This CDR3 reads CASSSSGTGSYEQYF. Here the CDR3 DNA reads TGTGCCAGCAGCTCCTCCGGGACAGGGTCCTACGAGCAGTACTTC. The whole variable domain, remainder taken from reference TRBV5-4 and TRBJ2-7, is ETGVTQSPTHLIKTRGQQVTLRCSSQSGHNTVSWYQQALGQGPQFIFQYYREEENGRGNFPPRFSGLQFPNYSSELNVNALELDDSALYLCASSSSGTGSYEQYFGPGTRLTVT.

This clone was counted once. This chain joins TRBV2 and TRBJ1-5; D remains unclear. The ends were cut back, 0 bases at V and 6 bases at J, with 12 bases in the middle. Germline CDR1 is SNHLY and CDR2 is FYNNEI. This CDR3 has 15 residues. The CDR3 region is CASSEALFGSQPQHF. In DNA, the CDR3 is TGTGCCAGCAGTGAAGCGCTTTTTGGGAGTCAGCCCCAGCATTTT. The full variable domain, completed using reference TRBV2 and TRBJ1-5, is EPEVTQTPSHQVTQMGQEVILRCVPISNHLYFYWYRQILGQKVEFLVSFYNNEISEKSEIFDDQFSVERPDGSNFTLKIRSTKLEDSAMYFCASSEALFGSQPQHFGDGTRLSIL.

The chain is built from TRBV18 and TRBJ2-1, with TRBD1 matching 8 bases. This CDR3 has 16 amino acids. Germline CDR1 reads KGHSH; CDR2 reads LQKENI. After removal of 4 bases from V and 1 base from J, the junction contained 6 bases not matched to a gene. Here the CDR3 reads CASSRGQDSSYNEQFF. The CDR3 DNA reads as TGTGCCAGCTCACGGGGACAGGACTCGTCCTACAATGAGCAGTTCTTC.

V is TRBV30 and J is TRBJ1-5; D unresolved. The CDR3 runs 14 residues. CDR1 is GTSNPN and CDR2 is SVGIG in the germline V gene (reference sequence). V lost 2 bases to trimming and J lost 1 base, with 9 bases between them. CDR3 bases: TGTGCCTGGAGTCAACACCCAAGCAATCAGCCCCAGCATTTT. Protein sequence: CAWSQHPSNQPQHF. Together with reference TRBV30 and TRBJ1-5, the CDR3 gives the full variable domain: SQTIHQWPATLVQPVGSPLSLECTVEGTSNPNLYWYRQAAGRGLQLLFYSVGIGQISSEVPQNLSASRPQDRQFILSSKKLLLSDSGFYLCAWSQHPSNQPQHFGDGTRLSIL.

This clone was observed a handful of times. The chain recombines TRBV27 with TRBJ1-5, with 12 bases that match TRBD1. With 5 bases clipped from V and 6 bases from J, the junction kept 8 bases outside the gene matches. The CDR3 totals 16 residues. Per germline, CDR1 MNHEY and CDR2 SMNVEV (reference sequence). The CDR3 DNA reads TGTGCCAGCAGTGGGACAGGGGGCATTCGTAGTCAGCCCCAGCATTTT. Its protein is CASSGTGGIRSQPQHF.

This sequence joins TRBV30 and TRBJ2-1, with TRBD2 matching 15 bases. The ends lost 1 base at V and 4 bases at J; junction bases unmatched: 5. The CDR3 has 17 amino acids. Germline CDR1 GTSNPN, CDR2 SVGIG (reference sequence). The CDR3 sequence is CAWSAVGLAGGYNEQFF. CDR3 in DNA: TGTGCCTGGAGTGCCGTTGGACTAGCGGGGGGGTACAATGAGCAGTTCTTC.

The chain joins TRBV5-1 to TRBJ2-1; D possibly corresponds to TRBD2 (6 bases). This CDR3 spans 12 amino acids. Trimming stripped 0 bases from V and 11 bases from J, with 9 bases between. CDR1 SGHRS and CDR2 YFSETQ come from the germline V gene. CDR3 bases: TGCGCCAGCAGCTTGGTCGGGGGACAGCAGTTCTTC. Its translation is CASSLVGGQQFF.

The chain recombines TRBV29-1 with TRBJ1-2; 8 nucleotides match TRBD1. CDR3 length: 16 amino acids. The V and J ends lost 3 bases and 1 base, in that order; junction bases with no gene match: 10. CDR1 is SQVTM, CDR2 ANQGSEA, per germline. In DNA form, the CDR3 reads TGCAGCGTTGACACCCGGACAGGGCCGCTTAACTATGGCTACACCTTC. This translates into CSVDTRTGPLNYGYTF.

This clone has more than one count but fewer than ten. The chain uses TRBV29-1 and TRBJ2-2, with D perhaps TRBD1 (6 bases). The CDR3 spans 16 residues. V lost 4 bases, J lost 3 bases, and 18 bases lay in between. Germline values: CDR1 SQVTM, CDR2 ANQGSEA. The CDR3 reads CSVVSTGPSDTGELFF. CDR3 nucleotide sequence: TGCAGCGTTGTATCTACAGGGCCGTCGGACACCGGGGAGCTGTTTTTT.

The chain recombines TRBV27 with TRBJ1-2, with D maybe TRBD1 (6 bases). Per the germline V gene, CDR1 is MNHEY and CDR2 is SMNVEV (reference sequence). The CDR3 runs 13 residues. V lost 2 bases to trimming and J lost 7 bases, with 11 bases between them. The CDR3 DNA is TGTGCCAGCAGTTTAGTCAGGGGCTCTGGCTACACCTTC. Translated, it gives CASSLVRGSGYTF.

The rearrangement uses TRBV7-2 and TRBJ2-5, with 8 bases fitting TRBD2. The end of the DNA fits TRBJ2-7 better, so the J call may be wrong. CDR3 size: 16 residues. Germline-derived CDR1 and CDR2 are SGHTA and FQGNSA. The DNA for the CDR3 is TGTGCCAGCAGCTTAGCGCCCAGCGGGGGCACCTACGAGCAGTACTTC. Translated: CASSLAPSGGTYEQYF.